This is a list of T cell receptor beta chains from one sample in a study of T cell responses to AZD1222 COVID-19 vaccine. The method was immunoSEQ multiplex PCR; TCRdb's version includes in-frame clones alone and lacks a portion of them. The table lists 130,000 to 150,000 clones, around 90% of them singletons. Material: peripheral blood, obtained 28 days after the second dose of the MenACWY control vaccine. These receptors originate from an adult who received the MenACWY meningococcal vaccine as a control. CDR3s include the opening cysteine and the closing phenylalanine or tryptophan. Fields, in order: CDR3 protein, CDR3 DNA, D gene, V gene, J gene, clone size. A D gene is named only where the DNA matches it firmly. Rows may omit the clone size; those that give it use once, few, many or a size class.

CASSLDGQPELAKNIQYF,TGCGCCAGCAGCTTGGATGGACAGCCAGAACTAGCCAAAAACATTCAGTACTTC,.,TRBV5-1,TRBJ2-4,.
CASSINRGNGYTF,TGTGCCAGTAGTATTAACAGGGGGAACGGCTACACCTTC,TRBD1,TRBV19,TRBJ1-2,once
CASSPAGNTEAFF,TGTGCCAGCTCACCGGCGGGGAACACTGAAGCTTTCTTT,.,TRBV18,TRBJ1-1,once
CAWSSGEFYEQYF,TGTGCCTGGAGTAGCGGGGAGTTCTACGAGCAGTACTTC,TRBD2,TRBV30,TRBJ2-7,.
CASSRQQGEFYNGYTF,TGCGCCAGCAGCCGTCAGCAGGGGGAATTCTACAATGGCTACACCTTC,TRBD1,TRBV4-1,TRBJ1-2,.
CASSLAGDGYTF,TGTGCCAGCAGCTTGGCTGGGGATGGCTACACCTTC,.,TRBV5-6,TRBJ1-2,.
CASSPRTVEYEQYF,TGTGCCAGTAGTCCCCGGACAGTTGAATACGAGCAGTACTTC,.,TRBV19,TRBJ2-7,.
CASSIWGQGAAEAFF,TGTGCCAGCAGCATCTGGGGACAGGGGGCCGCTGAAGCTTTCTTT,TRBD1,TRBV7-2,TRBJ1-1,.
CASSYERWVSNTEAFF,TGTGCCAGCAGTTACGAGCGGTGGGTGTCGAACACTGAAGCTTTCTTT,.,TRBV6-2/TRBV6-3,TRBJ1-1,once
CASSQDGTVKLFF,TGCGCCAGCAGCCAAGATGGGACGGTAAAACTGTTTTTT,.,TRBV4-3,TRBJ1-4,once
CASSKRRIAKNIQYF,TGTGCCAGCAGCAAAAGGCGAATAGCCAAAAACATTCAGTACTTC,.,TRBV21-1,TRBJ2-4,.
CASSLNRLREQYF,TGTGCCAGCAGCTTGAACAGACTTCGAGAGCAGTACTTC,.,TRBV5-4,TRBJ2-7,.
CASSSVGRSWRTF,TGTGCCAGCAGCTCCGTTGGTAGAAGTTGGAGGACCTTC,.,TRBV11-2,TRBJ1-2,.
CASSSRDGSEAFF,TGTGCCAGCAGTTCCCGGGACGGATCTGAAGCTTTCTTT,.,TRBV6-5,TRBJ1-1,.
CASSVEVNEQFF,TGTGCCAGCAGCGTCGAGGTAAATGAGCAGTTCTTC,.,TRBV11-3,TRBJ2-1,.
CASSEFVGGQYNEQFF,TGTGCCAGCAGTGAATTCGTGGGCGGGCAATACAATGAGCAGTTCTTC,.,TRBV25-1,TRBJ2-1,.
CASSLGASGRGSTYEQYF,TGCGCCAGCAGCTTGGGGGCTAGCGGGAGAGGTTCCACCTACGAGCAGTACTTC,TRBD2,TRBV5-1,TRBJ2-7,.
CASTGQETYEQYF,TGTGCCAGCACGGGACAGGAGACCTACGAGCAGTACTTC,TRBD1,TRBV19,TRBJ2-7,.
CASSSGGPGYTF,TGTGCCAGCTCATCGGGGGGGCCTGGCTACACCTTC,.,TRBV18,TRBJ1-2,.
CASSLTGDDEKLFF,TGTGCCAGCAGCTTAACAGGGGATGATGAAAAACTGTTTTTT,TRBD1,TRBV7-2,TRBJ1-4,few
CASQGQGRGDTQYF,TGTGCCAGCCAGGGACAGGGAAGGGGAGATACGCAGTATTTT,TRBD1,TRBV28,TRBJ2-3,.
CASLRYGQGANYGYTF,TGTGCCAGCCTCAGATATGGACAGGGAGCTAACTATGGCTACACCTTC,TRBD1,TRBV6-6,TRBJ1-2,.
CAWSVIAGGGGYTF,TGTGCCTGGAGTGTGATAGCAGGGGGGGGTGGCTACACCTTC,TRBD1,TRBV30,TRBJ1-2,.
CASGESSYEQYF,TGTGCCAGCGGCGAGAGCTCCTACGAGCAGTACTTC,.,TRBV7-9,TRBJ2-7,.
CASGHRGGMNTEAFF,TGTGCTAGTGGACACAGGGGAGGCATGAACACTGAAGCTTTCTTT,TRBD1,TRBV12-5,TRBJ1-1,.
CASSIEGLAGGRYNEQFF,TGTGCCAGCAGCATAGAGGGACTAGCGGGAGGACGCTACAATGAGCAGTTCTTC,TRBD2,TRBV7-3,TRBJ2-1,.
CASSRYRDRVKHEQFF,TGTGCCAGCAGCCGCTACCGGGACAGGGTGAAGCATGAGCAGTTCTTC,TRBD1,TRBV7-9,TRBJ2-1,.
CASSYLNSEDTQYF,TGTGCCAGCAGCTACCTTAATAGCGAAGATACGCAGTATTTT,.,TRBV7-2,TRBJ2-3,.
CASSLPKADRDYEQYF,TGTGCCAGCAGTTTACCCAAGGCGGATCGGGACTACGAGCAGTACTTC,.,TRBV28,TRBJ2-7,.
CASSQERRHEQYF,TGCGCCAGCAGCCAAGAGCGCAGGCACGAGCAGTACTTC,.,TRBV4-1,TRBJ2-7,.
CASSSPGELFF,TGTGCCAGTAGCTCCCCCGGGGAGCTGTTTTTT,.,TRBV19,TRBJ2-2,.
CASARVNTEAFF,TGTGCCAGCGCGAGGGTGAACACTGAAGCTTTCTTT,.,TRBV12-3/TRBV12-4,TRBJ1-1,.
CSASNPALMEKLFF,TGCAGTGCTAGTAACCCGGCCCTTATGGAAAAACTGTTTTTT,.,TRBV20-1,TRBJ1-4,once
CASSAGGGADTQYF,TGTGCCAGCAGCGCGGGAGGGGGGGCAGATACGCAGTATTTT,TRBD2,TRBV7-2,TRBJ2-3,.
CASTRGRPGANVLTF,TGTGCCAGCACCCGGGGCAGGCCTGGGGCCAACGTCCTGACTTTC,.,TRBV2,TRBJ2-6,.
CASSLGGTRAYEQYF,TGTGCCAGCAGCTTGGGAGGGACGCGAGCCTACGAGCAGTACTTC,.,TRBV5-5,TRBJ2-7,.
CASSFALYNEQFF,TGTGCCAGCAGTTTCGCCTTATACAATGAGCAGTTCTTC,.,TRBV28,TRBJ2-1,.
CASSLHRGNEQFF,TGTGCCAGCAGCTTACACAGGGGAAATGAGCAGTTCTTC,TRBD1,TRBV7-3,TRBJ2-1,.
CASSQALLNSPLHF,TGCGCCAGCAGCCAAGCACTTCTAAATTCACCCCTCCACTTT,.,TRBV4-1,TRBJ1-6,once
CASSYPDWLVTRNTGELFF,TGTGCCAGCAGTTACCCCGACTGGCTTGTCACTAGGAACACCGGGGAGCTGTTTTTT,.,TRBV6-2/TRBV6-3,TRBJ2-2,.
CASSRQGAQEKLFF,TGTGCCAGTAGTAGACAGGGGGCGCAGGAAAAACTGTTTTTT,TRBD1,TRBV19,TRBJ1-4,.
CASSPPGTGSPGANVLTF,TGTGCCAGCAGTCCCCCCGGGACAGGGTCCCCTGGGGCCAACGTCCTGACTTTC,TRBD1,TRBV6-6,TRBJ2-6,.
CASSLVLEAFF,TGTGCCAGCAGCTTAGTATTGGAAGCTTTCTTT,.,TRBV7-9,TRBJ1-1,.
CARSPHRVPDNSPLHF,TGTGCCAGAAGTCCCCACAGGGTCCCAGATAATTCACCCCTCCACTTT,.,TRBV5-3,TRBJ1-6,.
CASSQPTEYAYNEQFF,TGTGCCAGCAGCCAACCCACGGAGTACGCCTACAATGAGCAGTTCTTC,.,TRBV4-2,TRBJ2-1,.
CASSLDSPGYTF,TGTGCCAGCAGCTTAGATAGCCCTGGCTACACCTTC,.,TRBV7-2,TRBJ1-2,once
CAISDFQTNYGYTF,TGTGCCATCAGTGACTTCCAAACTAACTATGGCTACACCTTC,.,TRBV10-3,TRBJ1-2,.
CASSSRPEGMYGYTF,TGCGCCAGCAGCTCCCGACCGGAAGGGATGTATGGCTACACCTTC,.,TRBV5-1,TRBJ1-2,.
CASSRTSWTGRDYGYTF,TGCGCCAGCAGCCGAACTTCTTGGACAGGGAGAGACTATGGCTACACCTTC,TRBD1,TRBV4-3,TRBJ1-2,few
CASSYGYSNQPQHF,TGTGCCAGCAGTTATGGGTATAGCAATCAGCCCCAGCATTTT,.,TRBV6-2/TRBV6-3,TRBJ1-5,.
CASSLIKPSTEAFF,TGTGCCAGCAGCTTAATCAAACCGAGCACTGAAGCTTTCTTT,.,TRBV7-2,TRBJ1-1,once
CASSQPLDSLRNTEAFF,TGTGCCAGCAGCCAACCTCTCGACTCCCTCAGGAACACTGAAGCTTTCTTT,.,TRBV14,TRBJ1-1,.
CASSPVRTEQQETQYF,TGTGCCAGCTCACCGGTTCGGACTGAACAACAAGAGACCCAGTACTTC,.,TRBV18,TRBJ2-5,once